This T cell receptor beta chain was identified in a study of metastatic and nonmetastatic thyroid tumors. Original data processing: Variation in CDR3 across clinicopathological groups served as the basis for constructing a distant-metastasis classifier in papillary thyroid cancer. TCRdb re-called clones via MiXCR from the PCR reads. The V and J calls were not made by the authors but by TCRdb's processing. There are 40,000 to 45,000 clones in the sample; 3% to 3.5% occur only once, and approximately 10% lies in the top ten. Trimming cost V 0 bases and J 8 bases; bases outside gene matches: 13. The CDR3 is made up of 17 amino acids. Germline CDR1 reads LGHNA; CDR2 reads YNFKEQ. There are many counts of this clone. Its antigen is unidentified. Thyroid surgery was preceded by no treatment in any patient. Overall study findings and caveats: Malignant thyroid tumors reportedly exceeded benign nodules significantly in TCR beta diversity, with the difference appearing in blood and tumor.

This chain joins TRBV4-2 and TRBJ1-2; 9 nucleotides match TRBD1. This TCR was recovered from a female donor with papillary thyroid cancer or a benign thyroid nodule (not recorded which). Some clones in this sample may be carry-over from other donors' samples. Sequencing was done on a sample of blood. CDR3 loop: CASSQDSSDRGERGYTF. In DNA, the CDR3 is TGTGCCAGCAGCCAAGATAGCTCGGACAGGGGAGAGCGGGGCTACACCTTC.